The clone carrying this T cell receptor (beta chain) was detected a few times. The junction had 4 bases not matched to a gene; V was cut back by 3 bases and J by 2 bases. The CDR3 is made up of 14 amino acids. The germline gives CDR1 SNHLY, CDR2 FYNNEI. The sample originates from a study of blood T cell repertoires in COVID-19. The overall study: Some COVID-19 samples were acute and others convalescent; all came from the United States, Italy and Spain. T cells, B-cell-depleted T cells, or PBMCs supplied cDNA or gDNA.

In the study's own analysis: By means of reference gene primer amplification, nucleated cell counts were estimated. The repertoire was sequenced with immunoSEQ multiplex PCR; TCRdb's copy has only in-frame clones and lacks some. V, J and clone size derive from that table, while D and trimming were established from the DNA sequence. The sample carries approximately 130,000 clones, approximately 83% recorded once. This clonotype was sampled from a woman aged 45-65 years who had recovered from COVID-19. Sequencing used peripheral blood. The J gene is TRBJ2-7, the V gene TRBV2; TRBD1 aligns across 7 bases. CDR3 coding DNA: TGTGCCAGCAGTGATCAGGGGGTAACCTACGAGCAGTACTTC. It codes for CASSDQGVTYEQYF.